This T cell receptor (beta chain) was captured by sequencing in a study of T cell repertoires in cytomegalovirus infection. At the level of the study: Based on public TCR beta signatures, there were indications of CMV infection and of a matching HLA type.

The V segment lost 4 bases and the J segment 4 bases; nucleotides outside the gene matches: 7. Looked up from germline, CDR1 is LGHDT and CDR2 is YNNKEL (reference sequence). The CDR3 sequence is 15 residues long. A remark on this clonotype: Its antigen remains unidentified.

From the reads, TCRdb called clonotypes with MiXCR, one entry per CDR3 protein. In the table there are a few hundred thousand distinct CDR3 sequences, around 40% of which are singletons. The J gene is TRBJ2-7, the V gene TRBV3-1; 10 bases are shared with TRBD2. The starting material was cultured PBMCs, obtained from culture after CMV antigen stimulation. This receptor was obtained from a human donor in good health (CMV status not recorded). Some clones in this sample may be carry-over from other donors' samples. The CDR3 spells CASSPTPSGSYEQYF. CDR3 bases: TGTGCCAGCAGCCCGACGCCTAGCGGGAGTTACGAGCAGTACTTC.